The 9 T cell receptor beta chains presented below share a single source sample, sequenced in a study of cytomegalovirus exposure and HLA in healthy donors. TCRdb's copy holds only in-frame clones and misses some; the assay was immunoSEQ multiplex PCR. The sample has roughly 300,000 clones; around 90% are singletons. Sequenced: PBMCs. These receptors all stem from a woman aged 30 to 39 in good health and CMV-seropositive.

The genes are TRBV30 and TRBJ2-5, with D possibly matching TRBD2 (6 bases). Between the trimmed V and J ends, which lost 2 bases and 5 bases, there was a span of 24 bases. Germline lookup yields CDR1 GTSNPN and CDR2 SVGIG (reference sequence). The CDR3 spans 17 residues. DNA of the CDR3: TGTGCCTGGAGTACCCTCCGGGAGTTTCCTCTAGGGGAGACCCAGTACTTC. Translating gives CAWSTLREFPLGETQYF.

The rearrangement joins TRBV7-9 to TRBJ2-3; 11 bases agree with TRBD1. The CDR3 contains 13 residues. J was trimmed by 4 bases and V by 6 bases; bases with no gene match: 0. The germline V gene encodes CDR1 SEHNR and CDR2 FQNEAQ (reference sequence). CDR3 nucleotides: TGTGCCAGCAGGGGACAGGGGGCAGATACGCAGTATTTT. This codes for CASRGQGADTQYF. The full variable domain, with the rest looked up from reference TRBV7-9 and TRBJ2-3, is DTGVSQNPRHKITKRGQNVTFRCDPISEHNRLYWYRQTLGQGPEFLTYFQNEAQLEKSRLLSDRFSAERPKGSFSTLEIQRTEQGDSAMYLCASRGQGADTQYFGPGTRLTVL.

V is TRBV6-1 and J is TRBJ1-3; the match to TRBD1 covers 9 bases. Trimming took 6 bases from V and 0 from J; bases not matched to a gene: 3. The CDR3 covers 15 residues. The V gene's germline CDR1 is MNHNS and CDR2 SASEGT. Here the CDR3 reads CASSADRGSGNTIYF. The CDR3 DNA sequence: TGTGCCAGCAGCGCGGACAGGGGCTCTGGAAACACCATATATTTT.

The chain recombines TRBV13 with TRBJ2-2; no firm D call. The V end lost 5 bases, the J end lost 0 bases, and 4 bases lay between the germline ends. The germline V gene has CDR1 PRHDT and CDR2 FYEKMQ (reference sequence). The CDR3 has 13 amino acids. CDR3 residues: CASSPSNTGELFF. DNA of the CDR3: TGTGCCAGCAGCCCATCGAACACCGGGGAGCTGTTTTTT.

The gene calls are TRBV29-1 and TRBJ1-2; 7 nucleotides match TRBD1. The germline V gene has CDR1 SQVTM and CDR2 ANQGSEA. V shed 8 bases, J shed 3 bases, and the junction held 9 bases outside the gene matches. This CDR3 contains 13 residues. Here the CDR3 reads CSTMTGLDYGYTF. The CDR3 bases are TGCAGCACAATGACAGGGTTAGACTATGGCTACACCTTC.

The genes are TRBV27 and TRBJ1-1; possible D gene TRBD1, 6 bases. The CDR3 contains 17 residues. Germline lookup yields CDR1 MNHEY and CDR2 SMNVEV (reference sequence). Trimming removed 2 bases from V and 1 base from J, with 17 bases in between. Here the CDR3 DNA reads TGTGCCAGCAGTTTAGGATCTGGGGCAGGGGCGAACACTGAAGCTTTCTTT. Translated: CASSLGSGAGANTEAFF.

V usage is TRBV13 and J usage is TRBJ2-7, with TRBD1 matching 10 bases. The V gene's germline CDR1 is PRHDT and CDR2 FYEKMQ (reference sequence). V dropped 5 bases and J dropped 6; count of bases not matched to a gene: 10. The CDR3 sequence is 15 residues long. The CDR3 DNA reads as TGTGCCAGCAGCAGCCGGGACAGGGGATCGGTCGAGCAGTACTTC. Protein product: CASSSRDRGSVEQYF.

The V and J genes are TRBV5-4 and TRBJ2-7; the match to TRBD2 covers 10 bases. This CDR3 is built from 15 residues. Per germline, CDR1 SGHNT and CDR2 YYREEE (reference sequence). The junction had 7 bases not matched to a gene; V was cut back by 4 bases and J by 3 bases. The CDR3 loop is CASSMDLAGDYEQYF. Written as DNA, the CDR3 is TGTGCCAGCAGCATGGATCTAGCGGGAGACTACGAGCAGTACTTC.

This clone was recorded once. This chain links TRBV5-6 with TRBJ1-3, with D possibly being TRBD1 (6 bases). Germline assignment: CDR1 SGHDT and CDR2 YYEEEE. CDR3 size: 17 residues. The V gene lost 0 bases and the J gene lost 2 bases, with 15 bases spanning the gap. In DNA form, the CDR3 reads TGTGCCAGCAGCTTGGTCGGACAGAGGAGCGCTGGAAACACCATATATTTT. Its translation is CASSLVGQRSAGNTIYF.